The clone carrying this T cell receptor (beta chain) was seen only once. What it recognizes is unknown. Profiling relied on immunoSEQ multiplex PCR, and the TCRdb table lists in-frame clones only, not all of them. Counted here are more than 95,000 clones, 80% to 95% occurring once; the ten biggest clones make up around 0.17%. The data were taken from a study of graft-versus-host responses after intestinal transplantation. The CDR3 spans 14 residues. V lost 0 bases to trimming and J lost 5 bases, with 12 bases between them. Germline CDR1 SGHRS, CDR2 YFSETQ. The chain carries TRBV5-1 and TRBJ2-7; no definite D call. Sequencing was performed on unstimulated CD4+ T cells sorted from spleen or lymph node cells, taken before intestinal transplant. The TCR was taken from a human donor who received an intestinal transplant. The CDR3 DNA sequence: TGCGCCAGCAGCTTGGGTTCCCCCCCTGACGAGCAGTACTTC. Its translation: CASSLGSPPDEQYF.